This is a list of T cell receptor beta chains from one sample in a study of Ad26.COV2.S vaccination and SARS-CoV-2 variants. The protocol was immunoSEQ multiplex PCR, while the TCRdb copy is restricted to in-frame clones and leaves out a portion. The sample holds about 400,000 clones, around 91% seen once. The input for sequencing was peripheral blood, taken in a trial of Ad26.COV2.S vaccine versus placebo. These receptors were obtained from a person between 18 and 59 years old who received the Ad26.COV2.S COVID-19 vaccine or a placebo. Both conserved end residues are part of each CDR3. The D gene is left open where the match is weak. Not every row has a clone size; where given, it reads once, few, many or a size class.

V,size,D,J,DNA,CDR3
TRBV13,-,TRBD2,TRBJ2-3,TGTGCCAGCAGCTTCGGGACTAGGGGCACAGATACGCAGTATTTT,CASSFGTRGTDTQYF
TRBV11-2,-,-,TRBJ1-2,TGTGCCAGCAGCTTAAGGACACCGGTTGGCTACACCTTC,CASSLRTPVGYTF
TRBV2,-,-,TRBJ2-3,TGTGCCAGCATACGGGACAAACCCACAGATACGCAGTATTTT,CASIRDKPTDTQYF
TRBV5-6,many,-,TRBJ2-7,TGTGCCAGCAGCTCCTACGAGCAGTACTTC,CASSSYEQYF
TRBV5-4,-,-,TRBJ2-3,TGTGCCAGCAGCTCCCGACAGACAGATACGCAGTATTTT,CASSSRQTDTQYF
TRBV5-1,-,-,TRBJ1-1,TGCGCCAGCAGCTTAAGGGAACAGGGCGTCGGCACTGAAGCTTTCTTT,CASSLREQGVGTEAFF
TRBV5-6,-,-,TRBJ1-5,TGTGCCAGCAGCTTCCAGGGAAGCAATCAGCCCCAGCATTTT,CASSFQGSNQPQHF
TRBV6-5,-,-,TRBJ2-2,TGTGCCAGCAAGGAACAGTCGAACACCGGGGAGCTGTTTTTT,CASKEQSNTGELFF
TRBV5-6,-,-,TRBJ2-5,TGTGCCAGCAGCTTAGGTGGGGGGGAGACCCAGTACTTC,CASSLGGGETQYF
TRBV7-9,once,-,TRBJ1-6,TGTGCCAGCAGCTTAGAAGCCGGGGGCCGTTCACCCCTCCACTTT,CASSLEAGGRSPLHF
TRBV27,few,-,TRBJ2-5,TGTGCCAGCAGTGTAACCGGGACATCAGAAGAGACCCAGTACTTC,CASSVTGTSEETQYF
TRBV29-1,-,-,TRBJ1-1,TGCAGCGTTGTGGTGGCTGAAGCTTTCTTT,CSVVVAEAFF
TRBV30,-,-,TRBJ2-7,TGTGCCTGGAGTGTAGAGAGCTCCTACGAGCAGTACTTC,CAWSVESSYEQYF
TRBV30,-,-,TRBJ2-7,TGTGCCTGGGATCGGGGATCCTACGAGCAGTACTTC,CAWDRGSYEQYF
TRBV28,-,-,TRBJ2-1,TGTGCCAGCAGTTTATTTCCAGTGGAGCAGTTCTTC,CASSLFPVEQFF
TRBV29-1,-,TRBD1,TRBJ2-1,TGCAGCGTTGCGGCGGGACAGGGTTCCTACAATGAGCAGTTCTTC,CSVAAGQGSYNEQFF
TRBV27,-,-,TRBJ1-1,TGTGCCAGCAGTTTAAGGGCTCAGAACACTGAAGCTTTCTTT,CASSLRAQNTEAFF